The 4 T cell receptor beta chains given below trace back to one sample, sequenced in a study of breast tumors, draining lymph nodes, adjacent tissues. Samples came from axillary lymph nodes draining the breast cancer. In TCRdb, the multiplex PCR reads were re-called with MiXCR into one record per CDR3 protein. The sample holds fewer than 250,000 distinct CDR3 sequences, 32% seen once. Sample: axillary lymph node tissue. Every receptor here comes from a female donor with breast cancer. Some clones in this sample may be carry-over from other donors' samples.

This clonotype was seen at least ten times. This rearrangement joins TRBV6-2 or TRBV6-3 to TRBJ1-3; D is uncertain. This CDR3 is built from 14 residues. The ends were cut back, 7 bases at V and 6 bases at J, with 16 bases in the middle. Germline-derived CDR1 and CDR2 are MNHEY and SVGEGT. This CDR3 reads CASKAVHPVNTIYF. Here the CDR3 DNA reads TGTGCCAGCAAAGCTGTACATCCTGTAAACACCATATATTTT.

This clonotype was recorded at least ten times. The chain employs TRBV30 and TRBJ2-7, with TRBD1 matching over 11 bases. V trimming: 8 bases; J trimming: 7 bases; junction bases outside the gene matches: 10. CDR1 is GTSNPN and CDR2 is SVGIG in the germline V gene (reference sequence). This CDR3 is 13 amino acids long. In DNA, the CDR3 is TGTGCCACCGTGAGGGACAGGGGGGGTGAGCAGTACTTC. It specifies CATVRDRGGEQYF.

This clonotype has a count of ten or more. This chain connects TRBV7-6 to TRBJ2-1; 7 bases line up with TRBD2. The CDR3 runs to 15 residues. Germline CDR1 is SGHVS and CDR2 is FNYEAQ. Unmatched junction bases numbered 12, after V lost 6 bases and J lost 7 bases. CDR3 amino acids: CASSKGGGSVNEQFF. The CDR3, as DNA: TGTGCCAGCAGTAAAGGTGGCGGGAGTGTAAATGAGCAGTTCTTC. Drawing the rest from reference TRBV7-6 and TRBJ2-1, the complete variable domain is GAGVSQSPRYKVTKRGQDVALRCDPISGHVSLYWYRQALGQGPEFLTYFNYEAQQDKSGLPNDRFSAERPEGSISTLTIQRTEQRDSAMYRCASSKGGGSVNEQFFGPGTRLTVL.

In this sample, this clonotype turned up a few times. V and J are TRBV6-2 or TRBV6-3 and TRBJ1-1, with D perhaps matching TRBD1 (5 bases). The CDR3 spans 18 residues. With 7 bases removed from V and 1 base from J, the gap between germline ends came to 25 bases. CDR1 is MNHEY and CDR2 is SVGEGT in the germline V gene. The CDR3 DNA follows: TGTGCCAGCACTCCCAGGGAGAAGAGACCGGCCAGGAACACTGAAGCTTTCTTT. Translating it yields CASTPREKRPARNTEAFF.